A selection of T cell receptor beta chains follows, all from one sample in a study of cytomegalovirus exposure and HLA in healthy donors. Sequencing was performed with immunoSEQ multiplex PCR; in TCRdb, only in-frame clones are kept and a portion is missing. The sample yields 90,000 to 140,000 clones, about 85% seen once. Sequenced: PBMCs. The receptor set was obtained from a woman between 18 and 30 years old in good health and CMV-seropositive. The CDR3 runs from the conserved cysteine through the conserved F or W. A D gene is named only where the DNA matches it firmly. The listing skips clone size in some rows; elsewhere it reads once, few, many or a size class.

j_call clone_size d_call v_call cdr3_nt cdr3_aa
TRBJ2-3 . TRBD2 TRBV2 TGTGCCAGCAGGGTTACTAGCGGGGGGCCAGATACGCAGTATTTT CASRVTSGGPDTQYF
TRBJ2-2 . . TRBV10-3 TGTGCCATCAGTGAGTCGGAGGGAAAGACCGGGGAGCTGTTTTTT CAISESEGKTGELFF
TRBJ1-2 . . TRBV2 TGTGCCAGCAGTGAAACGCACTCCTATGGCTACACCTTC CASSETHSYGYTF
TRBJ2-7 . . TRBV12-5 TGTGCTAGTGGTTTGCTCCAGGAGGCGGAGCAGTACTTC CASGLLQEAEQYF
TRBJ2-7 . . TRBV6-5 TGTGCCAGCAGTTACTTCCGGGGTTTCGGGAACGAGCAGTACTTC CASSYFRGFGNEQYF
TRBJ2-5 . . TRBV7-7 TGTGCCAGCAGCTTAGGCGGACAGCAAGAGACCCAGTACTTC CASSLGGQQETQYF
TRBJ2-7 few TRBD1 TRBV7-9 TGTGCCAGCAGCCTCGGGACAGGGATCTACGAGCAGTACTTC CASSLGTGIYEQYF
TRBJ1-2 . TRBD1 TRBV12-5 TGTGCTAGTGGTGGAATGGACAGGGCAACTAACTATGGCTACACCTTC CASGGMDRATNYGYTF
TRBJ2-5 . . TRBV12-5 TGTGCTAGTGGTTCAGGGGTCCGGGAAGAGACCCAGTACTTC CASGSGVREETQYF
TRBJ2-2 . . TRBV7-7 TGTGCCAGCAGCTTAGAGGGGTTCACCGGGGAGCTGTTTTTT CASSLEGFTGELFF
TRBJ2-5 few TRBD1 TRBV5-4 TGTGCCAGCAGCTTGGGGGACAGGGGGCGAGAGACCCAGTACTTC CASSLGDRGRETQYF
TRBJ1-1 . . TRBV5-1 TGCGCCAGCAGCTCAGGGATTCCTGAAGCTTTCTTT CASSSGIPEAFF
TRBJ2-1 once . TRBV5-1 TGCGCCAGCAGCCGCGGGCGGGATAATGGTTATGAGCAGTTCTTC CASSRGRDNGYEQFF
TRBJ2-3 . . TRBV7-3 TGTGCCAGCAGCTCTTCAGGCGCAGATACGCAGTATTTT CASSSSGADTQYF
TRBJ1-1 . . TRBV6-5 TGTGCCAGCAGTTACTCCATCGGGGTCGCAGCTTTCTTT CASSYSIGVAAFF
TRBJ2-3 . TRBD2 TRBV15 TGTGCCACCAGCAGAGATTGGAGAGCGGGAGGTGACACAGATACGCAGTATTTT CATSRDWRAGGDTDTQYF
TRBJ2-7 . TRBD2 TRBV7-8 TGTGCCAGCAGCGGGGGGGACGACTTCTCCTACGAGCAGTACTTC CASSGGDDFSYEQYF
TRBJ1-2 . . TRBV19 TGTGCCAGTCGATTTGGGGGGTCCTATGGCTACACCTTC CASRFGGSYGYTF
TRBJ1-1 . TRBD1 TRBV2 TGTGCCACCAGACAGGGGGCTGTGAACACTGAAGCTTTCTTT CATRQGAVNTEAFF
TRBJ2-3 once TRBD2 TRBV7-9 TGTGCCAGCAGCCCCAGGGGACTAGCGGGGCAAGATACGCAGTATTTT CASSPRGLAGQDTQYF
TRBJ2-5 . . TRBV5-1 TGCGCCAGCAGCTTATGGTCGGGCCAAGAGACCCAGTACTTC CASSLWSGQETQYF
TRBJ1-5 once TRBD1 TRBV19 TGTGCCAGTACCCCCCTCACAGGGGGCAATCAGCCCCAGCATTTT CASTPLTGGNQPQHF
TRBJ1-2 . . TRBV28 TGTGCCAGCAATCTCCGGAGGGTGGACTATGGCTACACCTTC CASNLRRVDYGYTF
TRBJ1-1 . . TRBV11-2 TGTGCCAGCAGTCCTAATACTGAAGCTTTCTTT CASSPNTEAFF
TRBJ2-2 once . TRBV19 TGTGCCAGTAGTACGGACACGAGGAACACCGGGGAGCTGTTTTTT CASSTDTRNTGELFF
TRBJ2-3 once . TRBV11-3 TGTGCCAGCAGCTTGAGGGCCGCAGATACGCAGTATTTT CASSLRAADTQYF
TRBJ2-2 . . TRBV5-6 TGTGCCAGCAGCTTGATTTCTCGGCGGCAGATTAACACCGGGGAGCTGTTTTTT CASSLISRRQINTGELFF
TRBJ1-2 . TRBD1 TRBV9 TGTGCCAGCAGCGGGGATGGTGACAGGGGGCTTTATGGCTACACCTTC CASSGDGDRGLYGYTF
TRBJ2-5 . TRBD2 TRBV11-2 TGTGCCAGCAGCCGCTACTTTCTAGCGGGAGGGGGGGAGACCCAGTACTTC CASSRYFLAGGGETQYF
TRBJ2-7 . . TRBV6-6 TGTGCCAGCAGTTACGGGCAGGTGGAGCAGTACTTC CASSYGQVEQYF
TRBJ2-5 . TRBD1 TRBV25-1 TGTGCCAGCAGTGAATGGGGGGACAGGATTTCCCTGGGGGAGACCCAGTACTTC CASSEWGDRISLGETQYF
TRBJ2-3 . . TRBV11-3 TGTGCCAGCAGCTCTTTCGAGGGAGACTCAGATACGCAGTATTTT CASSSFEGDSDTQYF
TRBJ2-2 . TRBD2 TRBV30 TGTGCGGGGGGTAGCGGGAGGTTTTACACCGGGGAGCTGTTTTTT CAGGSGRFYTGELFF
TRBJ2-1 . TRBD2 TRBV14 TGTGCCAGCAGCCAAGATCTCCGGACTAGCGGGATAAGCTACAATGAGCAGTTCTTC CASSQDLRTSGISYNEQFF
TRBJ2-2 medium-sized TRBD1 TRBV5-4 TGTGCCAGCAGCACGGACAGGGCGAACACCGGGGAGCTGTTTTTT CASSTDRANTGELFF
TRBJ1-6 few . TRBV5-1 TGCGCCAGCAGCTTGGATCGGTTCTCACCCCTCCACTTT CASSLDRFSPLHF
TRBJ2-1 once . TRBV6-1 TGTGCCAGCAGTGAAGTGGACCTAGGGGCCCAGCAGTTCTTC CASSEVDLGAQQFF
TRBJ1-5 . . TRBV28 TGTGCCAGCAGTTTAAGTATCCGGAGTCAGCCCCAGCATTTT CASSLSIRSQPQHF
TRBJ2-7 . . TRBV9 TGTGCCAGCAGCGCAACTAGCGGAACAGGGGCCTACGAGCAGTACTTC CASSATSGTGAYEQYF
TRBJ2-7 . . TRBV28 TGTGCCAGCACCCCGAACAGGATTTCCTACGAGCAGTACTTC CASTPNRISYEQYF
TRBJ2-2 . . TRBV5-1 TGCGCCAGCTCGAACGGGGGGAACACCGGGGAGCTGTTTTTT CASSNGGNTGELFF
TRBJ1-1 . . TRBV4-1 TGCGCCAGCAGCCGCAACACCGGGACTCTTCGAATAACCTCGGGGACTGAAGCTTTCTTT CASSRNTGTLRITSGTEAFF
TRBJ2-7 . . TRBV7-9 TGTGCCAGCAGCTTAGGCGGAGGCCTCGAGCAGTACTTC CASSLGGGLEQYF
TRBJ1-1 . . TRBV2 TGTGCCAGCGTACAGGGTAACGCTGAAGCTTTCTTT CASVQGNAEAFF
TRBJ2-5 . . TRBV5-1 TGCGCCAGCAGCTTGGCTCAGGGAGGAGGGACCCAGTACTTC CASSLAQGGGTQYF
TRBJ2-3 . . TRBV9 TGTGCCAGCAGCGTAAATGAGGGCCAGATCACAGATACGCAGTATTTT CASSVNEGQITDTQYF
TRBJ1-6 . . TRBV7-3 TGTGCCAGCAGCCCCCAGGGCGGCGCGCCCCTCCACTTT CASSPQGGAPLHF
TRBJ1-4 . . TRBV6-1 TGTGCCAGCAGTGAAATGTTTATCGGGGGGGCGCGGACTAATGAAAAACTGTTTTTT CASSEMFIGGARTNEKLFF